A selection of T cell receptor beta chains follows, all from one sample in a study of blood T cell repertoires in COVID-19. Repertoires were generated with immunoSEQ multiplex PCR, while TCRdb's copy carries only in-frame clones and drops some. The sample has under 100,000 clones, over 80% seen once. The specimen sequenced was peripheral blood. Receptors were obtained from a man at least 80 years old with active or convalescent COVID-19. Each CDR3 is given with its conserved first and last residue. Fields, in order: J gene, D gene, V gene, clone size, CDR3 protein, CDR3 DNA. A D gene is named only where the DNA matches it firmly. Clone size, where shown, is once, few, many, or a class for clones that have expanded.

j_call: TRBJ1-1; d_call: -; v_call: TRBV2; clone_size: -; cdr3_aa: CASSDEGNTEAFF; cdr3_nt: TGTGCCAGCTCAGATGAGGGGAACACTGAAGCTTTCTTT
j_call: TRBJ2-5; d_call: -; v_call: TRBV6-6; clone_size: -; cdr3_aa: CASSYSFGQYQETQYF; cdr3_nt: TGTGCCAGCAGTTACTCTTTTGGACAGTACCAAGAGACCCAGTACTTC
j_call: TRBJ1-1; d_call: -; v_call: TRBV6-5; clone_size: -; cdr3_aa: CATLPPGLRGAFF; cdr3_nt: TGTGCCACCCTCCCCCCCGGACTTCGGGGGGCTTTCTTT
j_call: TRBJ2-1; d_call: -; v_call: TRBV6-1; clone_size: -; cdr3_aa: CASSEIDEMRFF; cdr3_nt: TGTGCCAGCAGTGAGATAGATGAGATGCGGTTCTTC
j_call: TRBJ1-5; d_call: -; v_call: TRBV15; clone_size: -; cdr3_aa: CATSREYGETNQPQHF; cdr3_nt: TGTGCCACCAGCAGAGAATATGGGGAGACTAATCAGCCCCAGCATTTT
j_call: TRBJ2-4; d_call: -; v_call: TRBV18; clone_size: -; cdr3_aa: CASSPSPGSHKNIQYF; cdr3_nt: TGTGCCAGCTCACCCTCACCGGGGTCACACAAAAACATTCAGTACTTC
j_call: TRBJ2-1; d_call: TRBD2; v_call: TRBV7-9; clone_size: -; cdr3_aa: CASSLGRTSGDNEQFF; cdr3_nt: TGTGCCAGCAGCTTAGGGCGGACTAGCGGCGACAATGAGCAGTTCTTC
j_call: TRBJ1-4; d_call: -; v_call: TRBV6-6; clone_size: -; cdr3_aa: CASSYSEEKLFF; cdr3_nt: TGTGCCAGCAGTTACTCGGAGGAAAAACTGTTTTTT
j_call: TRBJ1-1; d_call: TRBD1; v_call: TRBV10-3; clone_size: -; cdr3_aa: CAIRDRAKNTEAFF; cdr3_nt: TGTGCCATCAGGGACAGGGCGAAGAACACTGAAGCTTTCTTT
j_call: TRBJ1-1; d_call: TRBD1; v_call: TRBV5-6; clone_size: -; cdr3_aa: CASSLAAQGAKTEAFF; cdr3_nt: TGTGCCAGCAGCTTGGCAGCGCAGGGGGCAAAGACTGAAGCTTTCTTT
j_call: TRBJ2-2; d_call: TRBD1; v_call: TRBV5-1; clone_size: -; cdr3_aa: CASNLQGDGELFF; cdr3_nt: TGCGCCAGCAACTTACAGGGGGACGGGGAGCTGTTTTTT
j_call: TRBJ2-2; d_call: -; v_call: TRBV19; clone_size: -; cdr3_aa: CASSVGSSNTGELFF; cdr3_nt: TGTGCCAGTAGTGTCGGCTCTAGTAACACCGGGGAGCTGTTTTTT
j_call: TRBJ1-5; d_call: -; v_call: TRBV4-2; clone_size: -; cdr3_aa: CASSQATADMGQPQHF; cdr3_nt: TGTGCCAGCAGCCAAGCGACTGCGGACATGGGACAGCCCCAGCATTTT
j_call: TRBJ1-1; d_call: -; v_call: TRBV29-1; clone_size: -; cdr3_aa: CSVNRGIMNTEAFF; cdr3_nt: TGCAGCGTTAACCGGGGTATTATGAACACTGAAGCTTTCTTT
j_call: TRBJ2-3; d_call: -; v_call: TRBV7-6; clone_size: -; cdr3_aa: CASSVDSRVTDTQYF; cdr3_nt: TGTGCCAGCAGCGTCGATTCGAGGGTCACAGATACGCAGTATTTT
j_call: TRBJ2-3; d_call: -; v_call: TRBV11-2; clone_size: -; cdr3_aa: CASSSMGQGTDTQYF; cdr3_nt: TGTGCCAGCAGCTCGATGGGGCAGGGCACAGATACGCAGTATTTT
j_call: TRBJ1-4; d_call: -; v_call: TRBV6-5; clone_size: -; cdr3_aa: CASSWTDTNEKLFF; cdr3_nt: TGTGCCAGCAGTTGGACAGACACTAATGAAAAACTGTTTTTT
j_call: TRBJ1-4; d_call: -; v_call: TRBV7-6; clone_size: once; cdr3_aa: CASSSQGGDEKLFF; cdr3_nt: TGTGCCAGCAGCTCCCAGGGCGGGGACGAAAAACTGTTTTTT
j_call: TRBJ1-1; d_call: -; v_call: TRBV2; clone_size: once; cdr3_aa: CASSQDRNTEAFF; cdr3_nt: TGTGCCAGCAGTCAAGACAGGAACACTGAAGCTTTCTTT
j_call: TRBJ2-1; d_call: -; v_call: TRBV9; clone_size: -; cdr3_aa: CASSVDVAVISNEQFF; cdr3_nt: TGTGCCAGCAGCGTAGACGTGGCGGTGATCTCCAATGAGCAGTTCTTC
j_call: TRBJ2-1; d_call: -; v_call: TRBV11-2; clone_size: -; cdr3_aa: CASSLVGAAFF; cdr3_nt: TGTGCCAGCAGCTTAGTTGGGGCCGCGTTCTTC
j_call: TRBJ1-5; d_call: TRBD1; v_call: TRBV19; clone_size: -; cdr3_aa: CASSPQGGQPQHF; cdr3_nt: TGTGCCAGTAGTCCCCAGGGGGGTCAGCCCCAGCATTTT
j_call: TRBJ1-6; d_call: -; v_call: TRBV5-6; clone_size: -; cdr3_aa: CASSLDKFSPLHF; cdr3_nt: TGTGCCAGCAGCTTGGACAAATTTTCACCCCTCCACTTT
j_call: TRBJ2-3; d_call: TRBD1; v_call: TRBV28; clone_size: -; cdr3_aa: CASRRQGPGDTQYF; cdr3_nt: TGTGCCAGCAGGCGACAGGGTCCTGGGGATACGCAGTATTTT
j_call: TRBJ2-3; d_call: -; v_call: TRBV27; clone_size: -; cdr3_aa: CASSPTGISSDTQYF; cdr3_nt: TGTGCCAGCAGTCCAACAGGGATAAGCTCAGATACGCAGTATTTT
j_call: TRBJ2-5; d_call: -; v_call: TRBV5-1; clone_size: -; cdr3_aa: CASSYQRDTKETQYF; cdr3_nt: TGCGCCAGCAGCTACCAGAGGGACACTAAAGAGACCCAGTACTTC
j_call: TRBJ1-5; d_call: TRBD1; v_call: TRBV6-5; clone_size: -; cdr3_aa: CASTRDSQNQPQHF; cdr3_nt: TGTGCCAGCACCCGGGACAGCCAAAATCAGCCCCAGCATTTT
j_call: TRBJ2-5; d_call: TRBD2; v_call: TRBV2; clone_size: -; cdr3_aa: CASSDERTSGGKTQYF; cdr3_nt: TGTGCCAGCAGTGATGAGAGGACTAGCGGGGGTAAGACCCAGTACTTC
j_call: TRBJ2-4; d_call: -; v_call: TRBV10-2; clone_size: -; cdr3_aa: CASSDYKIIQYF; cdr3_nt: TGCGCCAGCAGTGATTATAAAATCATTCAGTACTTC
j_call: TRBJ2-2; d_call: TRBD1; v_call: TRBV10-2; clone_size: -; cdr3_aa: CASSTDRAVTGELFF; cdr3_nt: TGCGCCAGCAGCACGGACAGGGCTGTCACCGGGGAGCTGTTTTTT
j_call: TRBJ1-2; d_call: -; v_call: TRBV19; clone_size: -; cdr3_aa: CASSMVLYYGYTF; cdr3_nt: TGTGCCAGTAGTATGGTGCTATACTATGGCTACACCTTC
j_call: TRBJ1-3; d_call: -; v_call: TRBV19; clone_size: -; cdr3_aa: CASSIGARDFGNTIYF; cdr3_nt: TGTGCCAGTAGTATAGGAGCTCGGGATTTCGGAAACACCATATATTTT
j_call: TRBJ1-2; d_call: -; v_call: TRBV19; clone_size: -; cdr3_aa: CASTTPFGVEYGYTF; cdr3_nt: TGTGCCAGTACCACGCCGTTTGGTGTCGAGTATGGCTACACCTTC
j_call: TRBJ1-3; d_call: TRBD1; v_call: TRBV28; clone_size: -; cdr3_aa: CASRQFRDRVPAGNTIYF; cdr3_nt: TGTGCCAGCAGACAATTCCGGGACAGGGTACCGGCTGGAAACACCATATATTTT
j_call: TRBJ1-5; d_call: TRBD1; v_call: TRBV6-5; clone_size: -; cdr3_aa: CASSPGTEINQPQHF; cdr3_nt: TGTGCCAGCAGCCCAGGGACAGAGATCAATCAGCCCCAGCATTTT
j_call: TRBJ1-6; d_call: -; v_call: TRBV7-9; clone_size: few; cdr3_aa: CASSESGSPLHF; cdr3_nt: TGTGCCAGCAGCGAAAGCGGATCACCCCTCCACTTT
j_call: TRBJ2-2; d_call: -; v_call: TRBV7-6; clone_size: -; cdr3_aa: CASSLRVSGELFF; cdr3_nt: TGTGCCAGCAGCCTCAGGGTTTCCGGGGAGCTGTTTTTT
j_call: TRBJ1-6; d_call: TRBD1; v_call: TRBV7-6; clone_size: -; cdr3_aa: CASSTLPGTDIKYNSPLHF; cdr3_nt: TGTGCCAGCAGCACTCTACCCGGGACAGATATTAAATATAATTCACCCCTCCACTTT
j_call: TRBJ1-3; d_call: -; v_call: TRBV28; clone_size: -; cdr3_aa: CASGSPPTVSGNTIYF; cdr3_nt: TGTGCCAGCGGATCACCACCGACAGTCTCTGGAAACACCATATATTTT
j_call: TRBJ1-5; d_call: TRBD1; v_call: TRBV6-6; clone_size: -; cdr3_aa: CASSYVQGVNQPQHF; cdr3_nt: TGTGCCAGCAGTTACGTACAGGGGGTCAATCAGCCCCAGCATTTT
j_call: TRBJ1-6; d_call: TRBD1; v_call: TRBV27; clone_size: -; cdr3_aa: CASTPRTGNNSPLHF; cdr3_nt: TGTGCCAGCACTCCCAGGACAGGCAATAATTCACCCCTCCACTTT
j_call: TRBJ2-5; d_call: -; v_call: TRBV2; clone_size: -; cdr3_aa: CASSGASVLQETQYF; cdr3_nt: TGTGCCAGCAGTGGGGCTAGCGTCCTCCAAGAGACCCAGTACTTC
j_call: TRBJ2-2; d_call: TRBD2; v_call: TRBV10-2; clone_size: -; cdr3_aa: CAVSPPSGDTGELFF; cdr3_nt: TGCGCCGTATCACCGCCTAGCGGGGACACCGGGGAGCTGTTTTTT
j_call: TRBJ2-2; d_call: -; v_call: TRBV7-7; clone_size: once; cdr3_aa: CASSEQSGAGGELFF; cdr3_nt: TGTGCTAGCAGCGAACAATCAGGGGCCGGCGGGGAGCTGTTTTTT
j_call: TRBJ2-2; d_call: -; v_call: TRBV6-4; clone_size: -; cdr3_aa: CASSDVGWAGELFF; cdr3_nt: TGTGCCAGCAGTGACGTCGGGTGGGCCGGGGAGCTGTTTTTT
j_call: TRBJ1-1; d_call: -; v_call: TRBV24-1; clone_size: -; cdr3_aa: CATSDPTTGAEAFF; cdr3_nt: TGTGCCACCAGTGATCCGACTACGGGAGCTGAAGCTTTCTTT
j_call: TRBJ1-1; d_call: -; v_call: TRBV10-3; clone_size: -; cdr3_aa: CAIRDGGPRNTEAFF; cdr3_nt: TGTGCCATCAGGGACGGGGGGCCGCGGAACACTGAAGCTTTCTTT
j_call: TRBJ1-2; d_call: -; v_call: TRBV20-1; clone_size: -; cdr3_aa: CSASEAREAYGYTF; cdr3_nt: TGCAGTGCTAGTGAGGCGAGAGAGGCCTATGGCTACACCTTC
j_call: TRBJ1-6; d_call: TRBD1; v_call: TRBV3-1/TRBV3-2; clone_size: -; cdr3_aa: CASSQRDSQRPLHF; cdr3_nt: TGTGCCAGCAGCCAGCGGGACAGCCAACGACCCCTCCACTTT
j_call: TRBJ2-3; d_call: TRBD2; v_call: TRBV7-9; clone_size: -; cdr3_aa: CASSLLAGGRDTQYF; cdr3_nt: TGTGCCAGCAGCTTACTAGCGGGAGGACGGGATACGCAGTATTTT
j_call: TRBJ2-5; d_call: TRBD2; v_call: TRBV28; clone_size: -; cdr3_aa: CASSKHSGGAGETQYF; cdr3_nt: TGTGCCAGCAGTAAACATAGCGGGGGGGCCGGGGAGACCCAGTACTTC